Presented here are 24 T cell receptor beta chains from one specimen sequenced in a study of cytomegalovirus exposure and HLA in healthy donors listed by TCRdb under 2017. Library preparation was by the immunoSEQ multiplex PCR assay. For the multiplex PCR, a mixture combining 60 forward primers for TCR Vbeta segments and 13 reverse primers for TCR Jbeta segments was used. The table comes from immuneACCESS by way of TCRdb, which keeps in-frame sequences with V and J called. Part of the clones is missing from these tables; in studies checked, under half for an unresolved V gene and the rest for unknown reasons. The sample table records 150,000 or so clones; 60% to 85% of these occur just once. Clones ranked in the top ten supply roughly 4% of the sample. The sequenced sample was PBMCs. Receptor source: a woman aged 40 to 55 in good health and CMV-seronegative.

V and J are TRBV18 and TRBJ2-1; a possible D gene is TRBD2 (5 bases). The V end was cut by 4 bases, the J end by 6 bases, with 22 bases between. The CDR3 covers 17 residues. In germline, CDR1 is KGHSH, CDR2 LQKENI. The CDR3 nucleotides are TGTGCCAGCTCACTTGGGTTACAGCGCCTCGGAGGCAATGAGCAGTTCTTC. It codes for CASSLGLQRLGGNEQFF.

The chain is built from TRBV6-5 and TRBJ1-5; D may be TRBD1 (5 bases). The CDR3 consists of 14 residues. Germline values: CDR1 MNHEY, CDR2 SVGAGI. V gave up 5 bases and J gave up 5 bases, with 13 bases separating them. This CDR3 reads CASSRTWGDQPQHF. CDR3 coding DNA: TGTGCCAGCAGTAGGACCTGGGGGGATCAGCCCCAGCATTTT.

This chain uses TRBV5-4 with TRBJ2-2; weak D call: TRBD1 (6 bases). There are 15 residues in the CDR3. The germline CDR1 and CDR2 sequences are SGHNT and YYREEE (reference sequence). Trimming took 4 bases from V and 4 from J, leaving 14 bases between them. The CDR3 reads CASSALDSSTGELFF. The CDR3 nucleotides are TGTGCCAGCAGCGCCCTGGACAGTTCCACCGGGGAGCTGTTTTTT.

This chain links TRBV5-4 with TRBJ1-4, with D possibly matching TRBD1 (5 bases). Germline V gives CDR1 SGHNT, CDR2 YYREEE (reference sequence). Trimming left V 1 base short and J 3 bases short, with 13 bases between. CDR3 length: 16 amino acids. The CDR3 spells CASSLSRGLANEKLFF. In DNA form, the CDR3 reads TGTGCCAGCAGCTTGAGTAGGGGTTTGGCTAATGAAAAACTGTTTTTT.

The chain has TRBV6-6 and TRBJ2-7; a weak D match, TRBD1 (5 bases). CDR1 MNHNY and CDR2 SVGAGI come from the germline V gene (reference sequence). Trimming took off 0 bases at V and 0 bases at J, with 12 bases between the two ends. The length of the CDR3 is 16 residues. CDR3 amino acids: CASSYSKGSPSYEQYF. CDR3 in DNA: TGTGCCAGCAGTTACTCGAAGGGGTCCCCCTCCTACGAGCAGTACTTC.

CDR3: CAHRGSVQETQYF. The CDR3 DNA reads TGTGCCCACCGGGGGTCGGTCCAAGAGACCCAGTACTTC. The chain combines TRBV10-3 with TRBJ2-5; the D gene is possibly TRBD2 (6 bases). In germline, CDR1 is ENHRY, CDR2 SYGVKD. CDR3 length: 13 amino acids. V was shortened by 11 bases and J by 1 base, with 14 bases between the two germline ends.

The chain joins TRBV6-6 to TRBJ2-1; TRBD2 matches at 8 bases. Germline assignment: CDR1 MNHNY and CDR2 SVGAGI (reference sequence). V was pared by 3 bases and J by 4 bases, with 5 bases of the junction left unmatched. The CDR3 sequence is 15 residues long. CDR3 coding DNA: TGTGCCAGCAGTTATCCGGGACTAGATTACAATGAGCAGTTCTTC. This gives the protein CASSYPGLDYNEQFF.

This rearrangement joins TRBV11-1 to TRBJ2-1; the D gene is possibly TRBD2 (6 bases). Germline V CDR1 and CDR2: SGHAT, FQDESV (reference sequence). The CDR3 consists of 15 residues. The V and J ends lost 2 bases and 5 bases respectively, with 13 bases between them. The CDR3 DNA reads TGTGCCAGCAGCTTACGTTTTGGCGGGAACAATGAGCAGTTCTTC. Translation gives CASSLRFGGNNEQFF.

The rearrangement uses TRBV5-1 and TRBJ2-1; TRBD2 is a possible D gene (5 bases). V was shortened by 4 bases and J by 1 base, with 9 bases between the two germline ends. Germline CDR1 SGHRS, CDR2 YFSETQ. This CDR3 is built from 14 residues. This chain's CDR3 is CASSQDLSYNEQFF. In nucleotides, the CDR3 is TGCGCCAGCAGCCAGGACTTATCCTACAATGAGCAGTTCTTC.

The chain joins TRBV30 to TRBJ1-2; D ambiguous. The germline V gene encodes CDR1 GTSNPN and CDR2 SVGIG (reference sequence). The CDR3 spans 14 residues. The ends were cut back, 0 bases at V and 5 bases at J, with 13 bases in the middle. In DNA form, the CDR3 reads TGTGCCTGGAGTGTACCGAGCAGGCCTTATGGCTACACCTTC. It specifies CAWSVPSRPYGYTF.

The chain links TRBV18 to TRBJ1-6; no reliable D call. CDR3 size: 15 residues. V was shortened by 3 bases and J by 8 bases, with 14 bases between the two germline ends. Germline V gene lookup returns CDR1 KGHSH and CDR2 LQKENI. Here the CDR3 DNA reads TGTGCCAGCTCACCCAACGTAGGCGGGGATTCACCCCTCCACTTT. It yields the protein CASSPNVGGDSPLHF.

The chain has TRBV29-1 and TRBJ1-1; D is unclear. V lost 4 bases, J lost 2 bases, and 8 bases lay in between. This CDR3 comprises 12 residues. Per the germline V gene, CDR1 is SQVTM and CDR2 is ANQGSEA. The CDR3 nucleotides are TGCAGCGTTGGGAGTCGAAACACTGAAGCTTTCTTT. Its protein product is CSVGSRNTEAFF.

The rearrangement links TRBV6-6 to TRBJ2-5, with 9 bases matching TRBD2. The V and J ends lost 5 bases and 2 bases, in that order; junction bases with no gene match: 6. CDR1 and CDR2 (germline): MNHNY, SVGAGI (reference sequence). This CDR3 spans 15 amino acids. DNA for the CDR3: TGTGCCAGCAGTATACCTAGCGGGGATCAAGAGACCCAGTACTTC. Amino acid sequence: CASSIPSGDQETQYF.

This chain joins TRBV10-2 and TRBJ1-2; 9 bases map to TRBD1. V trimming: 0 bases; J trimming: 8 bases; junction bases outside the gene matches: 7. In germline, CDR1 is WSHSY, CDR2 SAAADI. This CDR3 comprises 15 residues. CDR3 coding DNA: TGCGCCAGCAGTGAGTCGGACAGGGGCTCGGGAGGCTACACCTTC. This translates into CASSESDRGSGGYTF.

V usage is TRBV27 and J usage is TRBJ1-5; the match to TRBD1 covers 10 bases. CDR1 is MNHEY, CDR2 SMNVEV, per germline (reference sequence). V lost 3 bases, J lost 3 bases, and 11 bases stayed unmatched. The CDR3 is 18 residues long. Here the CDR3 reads CASSFLRTGGFDNQPQHF. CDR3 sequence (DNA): TGTGCCAGCAGTTTCCTTAGGACAGGGGGATTTGACAATCAGCCCCAGCATTTT.

The CDR3 loop is CAWSRQVLGYTF. The CDR3 region has the DNA TGTGCCTGGAGTCGACAGGTCTTGGGCTACACCTTC. V usage is TRBV30 and J usage is TRBJ1-2, with D tentatively TRBD1 (6 bases). The germline V gene has CDR1 GTSNPN and CDR2 SVGIG (reference sequence). This CDR3 region has 12 residues. The V end was cut by 2 bases, the J end by 8 bases, with 12 bases between.

DNA for the CDR3: TGTGCCGGGGGACAGGGGATAGAAGGGAACACTGAAGCTTTCTTT. It codes for CAGGQGIEGNTEAFF. The chain is built from TRBV7-9 and TRBJ1-1; 10 positions match TRBD1. The germline V gene encodes CDR1 SEHNR and CDR2 FQNEAQ (reference sequence). The CDR3 has 15 residues. V gave up 11 bases and J gave up 1 base; unmatched junction bases: 10.

The CDR3 region is CASRLGATDTQYF. The CDR3 DNA reads as TGTGCCAGCAGATTGGGAGCAACAGATACGCAGTATTTT. V gene TRBV13 combines with J gene TRBJ2-3; perhaps TRBD2 as D (5 bases). Germline CDR1 PRHDT, CDR2 FYEKMQ (reference sequence). V was cut by 6 bases and J by 3 bases, with 10 bases left in between. The CDR3 totals 13 residues. The whole variable domain, remainder taken from reference TRBV13 and TRBJ2-3, is AAGVIQSPRHLIKEKRETATLKCYPIPRHDTVYWYQQGPGQDPQFLISFYEKMQSDKGSIPDRFSAQQFSDYHSELNMSSLELGDSALYFCASRLGATDTQYFGPGTRLTVL.

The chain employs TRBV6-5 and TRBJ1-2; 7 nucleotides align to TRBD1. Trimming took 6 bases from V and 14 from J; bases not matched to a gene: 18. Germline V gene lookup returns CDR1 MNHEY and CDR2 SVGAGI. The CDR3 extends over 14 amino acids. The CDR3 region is CASRYMGRDRIRTF. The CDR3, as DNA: TGTGCCAGCAGGTACATGGGGCGGGACAGAATTCGTACCTTC.

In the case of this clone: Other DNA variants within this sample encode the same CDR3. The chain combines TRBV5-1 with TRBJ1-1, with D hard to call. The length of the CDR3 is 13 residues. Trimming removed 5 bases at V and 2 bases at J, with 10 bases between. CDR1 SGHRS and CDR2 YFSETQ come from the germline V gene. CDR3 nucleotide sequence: TGCGCCAGCAGTTTGCGGGGAAACACTGAAGCTTTCTTT. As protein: CASSLRGNTEAFF.

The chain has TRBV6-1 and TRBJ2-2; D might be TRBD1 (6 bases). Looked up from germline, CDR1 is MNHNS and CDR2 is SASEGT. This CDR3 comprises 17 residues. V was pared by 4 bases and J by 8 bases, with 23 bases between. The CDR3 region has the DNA TGTGCCAGCAGTGGCCCCACAACCGGGACACAGAGTGGGGAGCTGTTTTTT. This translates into CASSGPTTGTQSGELFF.

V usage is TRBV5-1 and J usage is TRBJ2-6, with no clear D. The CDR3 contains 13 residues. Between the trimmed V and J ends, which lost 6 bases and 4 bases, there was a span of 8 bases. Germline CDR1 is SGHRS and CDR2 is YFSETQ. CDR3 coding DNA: TGCGCCAGCAACTTTCAGGGGGCCAACGTCCTGACTTTC. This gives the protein CASNFQGANVLTF. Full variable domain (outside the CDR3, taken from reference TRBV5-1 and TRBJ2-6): KAGVTQTPRYLIKTRGQQVTLSCSPISGHRSVSWYQQTPGQGLQFLFEYFSETQRNKGNFPGRFSGRQFSNSRSEMNVSTLELGDSALYLCASNFQGANVLTFGAGSRLTVL.

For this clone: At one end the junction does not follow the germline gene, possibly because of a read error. The CDR3 sequence is CASSSTASGANVLTF. In nucleotides, the CDR3 is TGCGCCAGCAGCTCTACAGCCTCTGGGGCCAATGTCCTGACTTTC. This chain links TRBV5-1 with TRBJ2-6, with D possibly matching TRBD1 (5 bases). From germline, CDR1 is SGHRS and CDR2 YFSETQ. The CDR3 has 15 residues.

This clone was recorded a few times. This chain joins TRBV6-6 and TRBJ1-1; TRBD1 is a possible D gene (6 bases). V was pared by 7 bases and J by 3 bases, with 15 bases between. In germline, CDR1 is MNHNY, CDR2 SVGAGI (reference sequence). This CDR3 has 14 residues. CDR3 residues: CASTQGQFDTEAFF. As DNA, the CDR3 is TGTGCCAGCACCCAGGGACAATTCGACACTGAAGCTTTCTTT.